Detailed here is one T cell receptor beta chain. Its antigen is unknown. These data come from a study of graft-versus-host responses after intestinal transplantation. Study-level information: Transplants given to recipients were multivisceral, liver-intestinal, or isolated intestinal. All recipients got anti-thymocyte globulin induction, then tacrolimus and steroids for three to four years.

Germline assignment: CDR1 GTSNPN and CDR2 SVGIG (reference sequence). The CDR3 is 16 residues long. Unmatched junction bases numbered 9, after V lost 3 bases and J lost 9 bases. Sequencing was performed with immunoSEQ multiplex PCR; in TCRdb, only in-frame clones are kept and a portion is missing. The table has about 89,000 clones, about nine tenths seen once. Study results and limitations: There was an association between peak levels of circulating GvH clones and early post-transplant HvG declines. GvH clones detected in recipient marrow included some appearing first in ileum or blood.

This chain uses TRBV30 with TRBJ2-3; 16 bases align to TRBD2. Sequencing was performed on unstimulated CD4+ T cells sorted from spleen or lymph node cells, taken before intestinal transplant. This receptor was identified in a human donor who received an intestinal transplant. The CDR3 DNA sequence: TGTGCCTGGAGCGGGGGACTAGCGGGGGGGCCTATAACGCAGTATTTT. Protein sequence: CAWSGGLAGGPITQYF. Combining the CDR3 with reference TRBV30 and TRBJ2-3 gives the whole variable domain SQTIHQWPATLVQPVGSPLSLECTVEGTSNPNLYWYRQAAGRGLQLLFYSVGIGQISSEVPQNLSASRPQDRQFILSSKKLLLSDSGFYLCAWSGGLAGGPITQYFGPGTRLTVL.